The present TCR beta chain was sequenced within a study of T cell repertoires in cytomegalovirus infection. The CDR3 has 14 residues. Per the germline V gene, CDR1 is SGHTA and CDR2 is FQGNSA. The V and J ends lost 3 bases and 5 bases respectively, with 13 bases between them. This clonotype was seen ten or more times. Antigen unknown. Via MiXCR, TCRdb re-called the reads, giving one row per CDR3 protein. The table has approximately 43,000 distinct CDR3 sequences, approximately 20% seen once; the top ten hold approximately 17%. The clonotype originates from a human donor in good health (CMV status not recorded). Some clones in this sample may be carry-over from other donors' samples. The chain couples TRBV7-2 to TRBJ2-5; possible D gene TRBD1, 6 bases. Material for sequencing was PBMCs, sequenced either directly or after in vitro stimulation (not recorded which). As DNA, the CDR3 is TGTGCCAGCAGCTTGGTCTGGGGGCGGGAGACCCAGTACTTC. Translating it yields CASSLVWGRETQYF.